These T cell receptor beta chains were read from a single sample in a study of blood T cell repertoires in COVID-19. The assay was immunoSEQ multiplex PCR, and TCRdb's table has in-frame clones only and misses some. The sample carries approximately 160,000 clones, around four fifths recorded once. The sample was peripheral blood. The receptors here all came from an elderly woman with active or convalescent COVID-19. Each CDR3 is given with its conserved first and last residue. D genes are given only for firm matches. Some rows have no size entry. The others give once, few or many, or a class for an expanded clone.

TRBJ2-1,-,TRBD1,TRBV30,CAWVRGGSSNEQFF,TGTGCCTGGGTTAGAGGGGGCAGTTCCAATGAGCAGTTCTTC
TRBJ2-3,-,TRBD2,TRBV27,CASSSLGTSGGALLDTQYF,TGTGCCAGCAGCTCTCTCGGGACTAGCGGGGGGGCGTTGTTGGATACGCAGTATTTT
TRBJ1-2,-,-,TRBV6-5,CASSYKGAPTNYGYTF,TGTGCCAGCAGTTACAAAGGGGCACCCACTAACTATGGCTACACCTTC
TRBJ2-7,-,TRBD1,TRBV6-1,CASSGVRQGRAYEQYF,TGTGCCAGCAGTGGGGTTAGACAGGGCAGGGCCTACGAGCAGTACTTC
TRBJ2-3,-,TRBD2,TRBV2,CASSVAGGIDTQYF,TGTGCCAGCAGTGTGGCGGGGGGAATAGATACGCAGTATTTT
TRBJ1-2,-,TRBD1,TRBV5-4,CASSQGTGVGGYTF,TGTGCCAGCAGCCAGGGGACAGGGGTGGGTGGCTACACCTTC
TRBJ2-1,-,TRBD2,TRBV9,CASSASGTSVNEQFF,TGTGCCAGCAGCGCTTCTGGGACTAGTGTCAATGAGCAGTTCTTC
TRBJ1-2,-,-,TRBV6-5,CASSYRGSNYGYTF,TGTGCCAGCAGTTACAGGGGTTCTAACTATGGCTACACCTTC
TRBJ1-6,-,-,TRBV7-9,CASSLAPTPFSSYNSPLHF,TGTGCCAGCAGCTTAGCACCGACACCCTTTAGCTCCTATAATTCACCCCTCCACTTT
TRBJ2-1,-,TRBD2,TRBV29-1,CSVATSGGTYNEQFF,TGCAGCGTCGCGACTAGCGGGGGAACCTACAATGAGCAGTTCTTC
TRBJ1-4,few,-,TRBV5-1,CASSLAGGIATNEKLFF,TGCGCCAGCAGCTTGGCCGGAGGAATCGCGACTAATGAAAAACTGTTTTTT
TRBJ2-3,once,TRBD1,TRBV11-2,CASSLVTGGVTDTQYF,TGTGCCAGCAGCTTAGTTACAGGGGGCGTCACAGATACGCAGTATTTT
TRBJ2-1,-,TRBD2,TRBV4-1,CASSRALAGGPYNEQFF,TGCGCCAGCAGCCGTGCACTAGCGGGGGGGCCCTACAATGAGCAGTTCTTC
TRBJ2-7,-,-,TRBV6-5,CASSYRQRGGYEQYF,TGTGCCAGCAGTTACCGACAAAGGGGTGGGTACGAGCAGTACTTC
TRBJ1-1,-,-,TRBV7-9,CASSSRGPTEAFF,TGTGCCAGCAGTTCCAGAGGTCCCACTGAAGCTTTCTTT
TRBJ1-1,-,TRBD1,TRBV6-1,CASSDVSRTGNTEAFF,TGTGCCAGCAGTGATGTATCTCGGACAGGGAACACTGAAGCTTTCTTT
TRBJ2-3,-,TRBD2,TRBV5-6,CASSPLAGGFTDTQYF,TGTGCCAGCAGCCCCTTAGCGGGGGGGTTCACAGATACGCAGTATTTT
TRBJ2-1,-,TRBD1,TRBV14,CASSLQGGLYNEQFF,TGTGCCAGCAGCCTCCAAGGGGGCCTATACAATGAGCAGTTCTTC
TRBJ2-3,few,TRBD2,TRBV5-1,CASSTGGTSGTDTQYF,TGCGCCAGCAGCACGGGCGGGACTAGCGGCACAGATACGCAGTATTTT
TRBJ2-1,-,-,TRBV7-2,CASSPRTGFWNEQFF,TGTGCCAGCAGCCCGCGGACGGGGTTTTGGAATGAGCAGTTCTTC